This entry lists 23 T cell receptor beta chains sequenced from one sample in a study of blood T cell repertoires in COVID-19. TCRdb's copy holds only in-frame clones and misses some; the assay was immunoSEQ multiplex PCR. Of approximately 100,000 clones in the sample, approximately 80% are singletons; the top ten hold 13%. The source material was peripheral blood. The receptors were sampled from a human donor in a cohort sampled during active or convalescent COVID-19.

Written as DNA, the CDR3 is TGTGCCAGCAGTGTAGGGAGGAATTCACCCCTCCACTTT. Translated: CASSVGRNSPLHF. The chain carries TRBV6-4 and TRBJ1-6; no clear D. The V end lost 4 bases, the J end lost 7 bases, and 8 bases lay between the germline ends. The CDR3 totals 13 residues. Germline CDR1 and CDR2: MRHNA and SNTAGT.

The chain combines TRBV4-3 with TRBJ2-5; 7 nucleotides match TRBD1. Germline V gene lookup returns CDR1 LGHNA and CDR2 YSLEER. Germline trimming cut 3 bases from V and 9 bases from J; bases unmatched to any gene: 7. The CDR3 extends over 13 amino acids. CDR3 in amino acids: CASSHTDRVSQYF. CDR3 nucleotides: TGCGCCAGCAGCCACACCGACAGGGTGTCCCAGTACTTC.

The V and J genes are TRBV28 and TRBJ1-4, with 7 bases lining up with TRBD1. CDR3 length: 15 amino acids. Trimming cost V 6 bases and J 7 bases; bases outside gene matches: 11. The V gene's germline CDR1 is MDHEN and CDR2 SYDVKM. CDR3 nucleotide sequence: TGTGCCAGCAGCCAGGACCCAGGGGGTGGTGAAAAACTGTTTTTT. Amino acids: CASSQDPGGGEKLFF.

The rearrangement uses TRBV28 and TRBJ1-2; D possibly corresponds to TRBD1 (6 bases). This CDR3 spans 14 amino acids. The V gene lost 5 bases and the J gene lost 2 bases, with 12 bases spanning the gap. Germline V CDR1 and CDR2: MDHEN, SYDVKM. The CDR3 nucleotides read TGTGCCAGCAGTATACAGGGAACCAACTATGGCTACACCTTC. Its translation is CASSIQGTNYGYTF.

Of note for this clone: It may be a read error: a sequence one base away is much more abundant. The chain is built from TRBV4-3 and TRBJ1-3, with D possibly being TRBD1 (5 bases). The CDR3 extends over 17 amino acids. Germline CDR1 is LGHNA and CDR2 is YSLEER. CDR3 bases: TGCCCCCGCTGCCCCCGGTGGGGGGGACGTCCTGGAAACACCATATATTTT. Protein sequence: CPRCPRWGGRPGNTIYF.

The chain combines TRBV19 with TRBJ2-5, with a tentative D call TRBD1 (6 bases). Trimming removed 10 bases from V and 5 bases from J, with 14 bases in between. CDR3 size: 12 residues. The germline gives CDR1 LNHDA, CDR2 SQIVND (reference sequence). In nucleotides, the CDR3 is TGTGCCACCCGCCGGGACACTGAGACCCAGTACTTC. Translation: CATRRDTETQYF.

The gene calls are TRBV4-1 and TRBJ1-1; TRBD1 agrees at 10 bases. The CDR3 loop spans 17 amino acids. V was clipped by 4 bases and J by 4 bases; unmatched bases: 12. In germline, CDR1 is MGHRA, CDR2 YSYEKL. The CDR3 loop reads CASSPGDRGFRGTEAFF. CDR3 bases: TGCGCCAGCAGCCCGGGGGACAGGGGATTCCGTGGCACTGAAGCTTTCTTT.

The gene calls are TRBV10-3 and TRBJ1-5, with 7 nucleotides matching TRBD1. J lost 6 bases, V lost 3 bases, and 8 bases had no gene match. The CDR3 consists of 15 residues. Germline CDR1 is ENHRY and CDR2 is SYGVKD. The CDR3 is CAISEGRGGVQPQHF. In DNA, the CDR3 is TGTGCCATCAGTGAAGGCAGAGGGGGCGTTCAGCCCCAGCATTTT.

This clone was detected once. The rearrangement links TRBV11-3 to TRBJ2-1; tentative D call: TRBD1 (5 bases). Trimming shortened V by 11 bases and J by 7 bases, and 21 bases separated the two germline ends. Germline V CDR1 and CDR2: SGHNT, YENEEA. This CDR3 has 14 amino acids. The CDR3 spells CAGSSGQGGNEQFF. In nucleotides, the CDR3 is TGTGCCGGGTCCTCCGGGCAGGGTGGGAATGAGCAGTTCTTC.

This clone was counted many times. This sequence joins TRBV11-2 and TRBJ2-1; 9 bases align to TRBD1. Trimming at V came to 5 bases and at J to 15 bases, leaving 8 bases not matched to a gene. This CDR3 region has 12 residues. Germline values: CDR1 SGHAT, CDR2 FQNNGV. The CDR3 nucleotides are TGTGCCAGCAGCCAGACCAGGACAGGGGCGTTCTTC. Its protein product is CASSQTRTGAFF.

V and J are TRBV6-5 and TRBJ1-2; no definite D call. CDR3 length equals 15 residues. The V end was cut by 2 bases, the J end by 4 bases, with 14 bases between. CDR1 and CDR2 from the germline V gene are MNHEY and SVGAGI. The CDR3 sequence: CASSYGEGPSYGYTF. The DNA for the CDR3 is TGTGCCAGCAGTTACGGAGAGGGTCCCAGCTATGGCTACACCTTC.

V usage is TRBV7-2 and J usage is TRBJ2-3, with 8 bases matching TRBD2. Trimming took 4 bases from V and 2 from J; bases not matched to a gene: 5. Germline V gene data show CDR1 as SGHTA and CDR2 as FQGNSA. The CDR3 spans 15 residues. CDR3 residues: CASSSVAGSTDTQYF. CDR3 nucleotide sequence: TGTGCCAGCAGCTCCGTAGCGGGGTCCACAGATACGCAGTATTTT.

The chain uses TRBV21-1 and TRBJ1-4. TRBV21-1 is annotated as a pseudogene. The CDR3 has 18 residues. CDR3 region: CASSKGSQRVGVNEKLFF. The CDR3 coding sequence is TGTGCCAGCAGCAAAGGCAGCCAACGAGTCGGGGTTAATGAAAAACTGTTTTTT.

A remark on this clone: Other nucleotide sequences from this sample produce the same CDR3. The CDR3 DNA follows: TGCGCCAGCAGCCAAGATTCGGGGAATCAGCCCCAGCATTTT. This sequence encodes CASSQDSGNQPQHF. J is TRBJ1-5 and V is TRBV4-3; unclear D gene. Deletions cut 0 bases from V and 4 bases from J, with 7 bases between. This CDR3 is 14 amino acids long. Looked up from germline, CDR1 is LGHNA and CDR2 is YSLEER.

The V and J genes are TRBV4-3 and TRBJ2-2, with TRBD2 as a possible D gene (5 bases). The germline CDR1 and CDR2 sequences are LGHNA and YSLEER. Trimming stripped 3 bases from V and 1 base from J, with 9 bases between. CDR3 length: 15 residues. CDR3 sequence reads: CASSHYGGNTGELFF. CDR3 nucleotide sequence: TGCGCCAGCAGCCATTACGGAGGGAACACCGGGGAGCTGTTTTTT.

This sequence joins TRBV12-5 and TRBJ1-2; 7 positions match TRBD1. The CDR3 contains 16 residues. Per germline, CDR1 LGHNT and CDR2 FRNRAP. V dropped 5 bases and J dropped 0; count of bases not matched to a gene: 9. The CDR3: CASGTLTGLANYGYTF. The CDR3 nucleotides are TGTGCTAGTGGTACCTTGACAGGGCTCGCTAACTATGGCTACACCTTC.

In its sample, this clone was seen a few times. The chain has TRBV19 and TRBJ1-1, with TRBD1 matching over 9 bases. V was clipped by 5 bases and J by 7 bases; unmatched bases: 8. The CDR3 length is 14 residues. Per the germline V gene, CDR1 is LNHDA and CDR2 is SQIVND (reference sequence). The CDR3 here is CASSATGQGIEAFF. In DNA form, the CDR3 reads TGTGCCAGTAGTGCTACTGGACAGGGGATTGAAGCTTTCTTT.

V and J are TRBV6-2 or TRBV6-3 and TRBJ2-7, with TRBD1 matching over 9 bases. The J segment lost 4 bases and the V segment lost 0 bases, leaving 7 bases of the junction unmatched. The CDR3 has 16 residues. Germline CDR1 and CDR2: MNHEY and SVGEGT. The CDR3: CASSYSGTGGLYEQYF. The CDR3 DNA reads TGTGCCAGCAGTTACTCCGGCACAGGGGGCCTATACGAGCAGTACTTC.

Worth noting for this clone: One junction end disagrees with the germline gene, perhaps due to a read error. This chain uses TRBV30 with TRBJ1-2; D gene unclear. Germline V gene data show CDR1 as GTSNPN and CDR2 as SVGIG (reference sequence). This CDR3 spans 12 amino acids. CDR3 amino acids: CAWSQQNYSYTF. In DNA form, the CDR3 reads TGTGCCTGGAGCCAGCAAAACTATAGCTACACCTTC. Together with reference TRBV30 and TRBJ1-2, the CDR3 gives the full variable domain: SQTIHQWPATLVQPVGSPLSLECTVEGTSNPNLYWYRQAAGRGLQLLFYSVGIGQISSEVPQNLSASRPQDRQFILSSKKLLLSDSGFYLCAWSQQNYSYTFGSGTRLTVV.

V usage is TRBV5-4 and J usage is TRBJ2-5, with a possible D match to TRBD1 (6 bases). This CDR3 has 14 amino acids. In germline, CDR1 is SGHNT, CDR2 YYREEE (reference sequence). V lost 0 bases and J 9 bases, leaving 15 bases between the germline ends. CDR3 DNA sequence: TGTGCCAGCAGCTTGGACGGCAGGGGTAGGGCCCAGTACTTC. Its translation: CASSLDGRGRAQYF.

This chain connects TRBV29-1 to TRBJ1-2; TRBD1 agrees at 12 bases. The germline V gene encodes CDR1 SQVTM and CDR2 ANQGSEA. The ends lost 7 bases at V and 6 bases at J; junction bases unmatched: 12. The CDR3 runs to 15 residues. The CDR3 loop reads CSAGTGGAFVDGYTF. CDR3 bases: TGCAGCGCTGGGACAGGGGGCGCTTTTGTCGATGGCTACACCTTC.

The chain uses TRBV7-9 and TRBJ1-5, with D tentatively TRBD1 (5 bases). Germline CDR1 SEHNR, CDR2 FQNEAQ (reference sequence). The CDR3 contains 17 residues. With 5 bases removed from V and 7 bases from J, the gap between germline ends came to 24 bases. The CDR3 spells CASSPGRIGAQDQPQHF. DNA for the CDR3: TGTGCCAGCAGCCCTGGCCGGATAGGGGCCCAGGACCAGCCCCAGCATTTT. Together with reference TRBV7-9 and TRBJ1-5, the CDR3 gives the full variable domain: DTGVSQNPRHKITKRGQNVTFRCDPISEHNRLYWYRQTLGQGPEFLTYFQNEAQLEKSRLLSDRFSAERPKGSFSTLEIQRTEQGDSAMYLCASSPGRIGAQDQPQHFGDGTRLSIL.

This rearrangement joins TRBV6-2 or TRBV6-3 to TRBJ1-2, with 9 bases lining up with TRBD1. Per the germline V gene, CDR1 is MNHEY and CDR2 is SVGEGT. V was clipped by 5 bases and J by 4 bases; unmatched bases: 5. This CDR3 comprises 14 residues. CDR3 protein: CASSGPGQGYGYTF. The DNA of the CDR3 is TGTGCCAGCAGTGGACCGGGACAGGGCTATGGCTACACCTTC.